This T cell receptor beta chain was obtained from a study of T cells in Graves' hyperthyroidism and ophthalmopathy. The CDR3 is made up of 15 amino acids. CDR1 is DFQATT and CDR2 is SNEGSKA in the germline V gene (reference sequence). Of note for this clonotype: Possible read error: a much larger clone is one base away.

Uncontrolled infection, other autoimmune disease, pregnancy and lactation each barred patients from inclusion. Amplified regions were TCR beta CDR3 sequences from RNA transcripts. The TCR CDR3 first-round RT-PCR relied on the HTBI primer set. TCRdb re-called the multiplex PCR reads with MiXCR, one entry per CDR3 protein. Of 200,000 or so distinct CDR3 sequences detected, about a sixth appear once; the ten largest clones hold about 50%. The gene calls are TRBV20-1 and TRBJ2-1, with D maybe TRBD1 (6 bases). TRBJ2-7 explains the end of the DNA better; the J call may be wrong. The sample comprised blood. The clonotype was recovered from a woman in her fifties or sixties with Graves' hyperthyroidism. CDR3 residues: CSAREGTSRYNEQYF. The DNA for the CDR3 is TGCAGTGCTAGAGAGGGGACAAGTAGATACAATGAGCAGTACTTC.